A selection of T cell receptor beta chains follows, all from one sample in a study of T cells in Graves' hyperthyroidism and ophthalmopathy. TCRdb recomputed calls from the multiplex PCR reads with MiXCR, one row per CDR3 protein. Here the sample spans 450,000 to 700,000 distinct CDR3 sequences, 46% being singletons. Sequenced input: peripheral blood or thyroid tissue (not recorded which). These receptors came from a woman younger than 30 with Graves' hyperthyroidism. CDR3s include the opening cysteine and the closing phenylalanine or tryptophan. D genes are given only for firm matches. Some rows have no size entry. The others give once, few or many, or a class for an expanded clone.

J | size | V | D | DNA | CDR3
TRBJ1-2 | . | TRBV7-2 | TRBD1 | TGTGCCAGCAGCTTAGCGCAGGGGGCAGGCTATGGCTACACCTTC | CASSLAQGAGYGYTF
TRBJ1-4 | many | TRBV4-2 | . | TGTGCCAGCAGCCAAGATCTTAAGGGAGCTAATGAAAAACTGTTTTTT | CASSQDLKGANEKLFF
TRBJ1-4 | once | TRBV7-3 | . | TGTGCCAGCAGCTTGTGTCTAGCGGGAGAAAAACTGTTTTTT | CASSLCLAGEKLFF
TRBJ2-7 | . | TRBV11-1 | . | TGTGCCAGCAGTACGATACCGAGGGGGTACGAGCAGTACTTC | CASSTIPRGYEQYF
TRBJ2-7 | few | TRBV20-1 | . | TGCAGTGCTAGAAATCTGGGAATCGAGCAGTACTTC | CSARNLGIEQYF
TRBJ1-1 | many | TRBV9 | TRBD1 | TGTGCCAGCAGCGCCTCCGGACAGGGTAACACTGAAGCTTTCTTT | CASSASGQGNTEAFF
TRBJ2-5 | once | TRBV7-6 | TRBD2 | TGTGCCAGCAGCTTAGGGATAGCGGGAGGACCCGAGACCCAGTACTTC | CASSLGIAGGPETQYF
TRBJ2-7 | many | TRBV20-1 | . | TGCAGTGCTAGAGCACAGGGTAGGGGCGAGCAGTACTTC | CSARAQGRGEQYF
TRBJ1-5 | . | TRBV20-1 | TRBD1 | TGCAGTGCTAGGCGGGGACAGGGCGATAGCAATCAGCCCCAGCATTTT | CSARRGQGDSNQPQHF
TRBJ1-6 | many | TRBV6-2/TRBV6-3 | . | TGTGCCAGCAGTCGCACGGATTCACCCCTCCACTTT | CASSRTDSPLHF
TRBJ1-1 | few | TRBV29-1 | . | TGCAGCGTGGAAACAGGAGGCTACACTGAAGCTTTCTTT | CSVETGGYTEAFF
TRBJ1-2 | few | TRBV5-1 | TRBD1 | TGCGCCAGCAGTTCGGACAGGGCTGAGGGCTACACCTTC | CASSSDRAEGYTF
TRBJ1-1 | many | TRBV7-2 | TRBD1 | TGTGCCAGCAGCCTTGGACAGGGTCGGGAGAACACTGAAGCTTTCTTT | CASSLGQGRENTEAFF
TRBJ1-1 | . | TRBV20-1 | . | TGCAGTGCTAGAGCGGCAGAGACCTATGGAGCTTTCTTT | CSARAAETYGAFF
TRBJ1-2 | many | TRBV12-3/TRBV12-4 | TRBD1 | TGTGCCAGCAGTTTAGCGCGGGACAGAAACTATGGCTACACCTTC | CASSLARDRNYGYTF